This paragraph covers one T cell receptor (beta chain) sequence. This may arise from a read error, as a much more abundant clone is one base away. These data come from a study of T cells in Graves' hyperthyroidism and ophthalmopathy. Researchers amplified the TCR beta CDR3 regions from RNA transcripts. TCR CDR3 regions were first amplified by RT-PCR with HTBI primers. TCRdb itself ran the multiplex PCR reads through MiXCR, one entry per CDR3 protein. The profile shows roughly 500,000 distinct CDR3 sequences, about 43% of them singletons. The V end was cut by 2 bases, the J end by 0 bases, with 7 bases between. The CDR3 consists of 14 residues. Germline V gene sequence: CDR1 ENHRY, CDR2 SYGVKD.

The sample consisted of peripheral blood or thyroid tissue (not recorded which). The source is an adult woman with Graves' disease, either hyperthyroidism or ophthalmopathy (not recorded which). The rearrangement joins TRBV10-3 to TRBJ1-1; no firm D call. DNA for the CDR3: TGTGCCATCAGTGAGAACGGCATGAACACTGAAGCTTTCTTT. Its protein is CAISENGMNTEAFF.